This T cell receptor beta chain was captured in a study of cytomegalovirus exposure and HLA in healthy donors. Whole-study findings and limits: Analysis performed later showed TCR beta chains linked to HLA being more clonally expanded than equally common others. Cytomegalovirus association was assigned to about 150 TCR beta chains. Presence/absence analyses supposed approximately even sequencing depth among donors.

Germline loops: CDR1 MNHNY, CDR2 SVGAGI (reference sequence). The CDR3 runs to 14 residues. V dropped 10 bases and J dropped 5 bases, with 20 bases sitting between them. A word on this clone: No antigen is known for it.

The PCR contained 60 Vbeta and 13 Jbeta primers. Clones were read by immunoSEQ multiplex PCR, and TCRdb kept only the in-frame ones, dropping some. The data show some 170,000 clones, just under 80% seen once. The sample consisted of PBMCs. This sequence joins TRBV6-6 and TRBJ1-2, with D perhaps TRBD1 (5 bases). The source of this sequence is a man younger than 30 in good health and CMV-seropositive. The CDR3 spells CATLPRQNTYGYTF. In DNA form, the CDR3 reads TGTGCCACCCTACCAAGACAGAATACTTATGGCTACACCTTC.